This TCR beta chain was recorded in a study of blood T cell repertoires in COVID-19. The CDR3 totals 13 residues. The V gene lost 5 bases and the J gene lost 4 bases, with 12 bases spanning the gap. CDR1 is SGHTA and CDR2 is FQGTGA in the germline V gene. As handled by the study authors: Cell counts per sample came from amplifying reference gene primers. Data came from immunoSEQ multiplex PCR; TCRdb stores just in-frame clones and leaves some out. V and J calls and clone size are copied from that table; D and trimming were computed from the DNA. The repertoire includes about 230,000 clones, approximately 90% of them detected once, and 2% to 3% sits in the top ten.

Source material: peripheral blood. The chain links TRBV7-3 to TRBJ2-7; D possibly corresponds to TRBD2 (5 bases). This clonotype was sampled from a man aged 25 to 40 with COVID-19, enrolled during active disease. This CDR3 is CASSRFTSYEQYF. For the CDR3, the DNA is TGTGCCAGCAGCCGGTTCACTAGTTACGAGCAGTACTTC.